The rows below give T cell receptor beta chains drawn from one sample of a study of T cell responses to AZD1222 COVID-19 vaccine. Method: immunoSEQ multiplex PCR; TCRdb's copy keeps in-frame clones and lacks some. The top ten clones hold 4% to 5% of a sample with approximately 110,000 clones, approximately 88% of them seen once. Sample: peripheral blood, taken on day 0 of AZD1222 vaccination. Receptors originate from an adult in good health. CDR3s include the opening cysteine and the closing phenylalanine or tryptophan. The D gene is left open where the match is weak. Only part of the rows carry a size: once, few, many, or a class if the clone is expanded.

J | D | size | V | DNA | CDR3
TRBJ2-5 | NA | NA | TRBV7-7 | TGTGCTAGCAGCTTAGGGGCCACAGGGTATGGGGAGACCCAGTACTTC | CASSLGATGYGETQYF
TRBJ1-2 | NA | once | TRBV7-3 | TGTGCCAGCAGCCCCTTCGCTGGGGGCTATGGCTACACCTTC | CASSPFAGGYGYTF
TRBJ2-7 | NA | NA | TRBV28 | TGTGCCAGCACCTTGGGGGTCCCATCCTACGAGCAGTACTTC | CASTLGVPSYEQYF
TRBJ2-1 | NA | NA | TRBV10-3 | TGTGCCATCAGTGGAACGTGGCTCAATGAGCAGTTCTTC | CAISGTWLNEQFF
TRBJ1-1 | NA | NA | TRBV18 | TGTGCCAGCTCACCCACGGAAGGGGGAACTGAAGCTTTCTTT | CASSPTEGGTEAFF
TRBJ2-7 | NA | NA | TRBV4-1 | TGCGCCAGCAGCCAAGGGTCGTATGAAGGTGAAGAGCAGTACTTC | CASSQGSYEGEEQYF
TRBJ2-4 | TRBD1 | NA | TRBV14 | TGTGCCAGCGACAGGGGGGAAAAGAAGTACTTC | CASDRGEKKYF
TRBJ1-2 | NA | NA | TRBV28 | TGTGCCAGCAGGCCGGACAGCGACTATGGCTACACCTTC | CASRPDSDYGYTF
TRBJ2-1 | TRBD2 | NA | TRBV5-1 | TGCGCCAGCAGCTTGGTAGCGGGAGGTGCGGGTGAGCAGTTCTTC | CASSLVAGGAGEQFF
TRBJ1-4 | TRBD1 | NA | TRBV5-4 | TGTGCCAGCAGCTCGGGGCAGGGGGAAAATGAAAAACTGTTTTTT | CASSSGQGENEKLFF
TRBJ1-2 | NA | NA | TRBV7-9 | TGTGCCAGCAGCTTGTGGCAGGGCCCCATAGTGGTAGGCTACACCTTC | CASSLWQGPIVVGYTF
TRBJ2-7 | TRBD2 | NA | TRBV6-2/TRBV6-3 | TGTGCCAGCAGCCCCGGGACTAGCGGCTCCTACGAGCAGTACTTC | CASSPGTSGSYEQYF
TRBJ1-1 | NA | NA | TRBV19 | TGTGCCAGTAATCAGTTAGCGAACACTGAAGCTTTCTTT | CASNQLANTEAFF
TRBJ2-6 | NA | few | TRBV7-2 | TGTGCCAGCAGCGCGTTACTCGCTGGGGCCAACGTCCTGACTTTC | CASSALLAGANVLTF
TRBJ1-1 | TRBD1 | few | TRBV12-3/TRBV12-4 | TGTGCCAGTAAGACAGGGGAGCACACTGAAGCTTTCTTT | CASKTGEHTEAFF
TRBJ2-1 | NA | NA | TRBV10-1 | TGCGCCACCTCCCAGGGCTCCTACAATGAGCAGTTCTTC | CATSQGSYNEQFF
TRBJ2-1 | NA | NA | TRBV7-2 | TGTGCCAGCAGCTTACAGGGGAGCTCCTACAATGAGCAGTTCTTC | CASSLQGSSYNEQFF
TRBJ1-5 | NA | NA | TRBV5-6 | TGTGCCGTAGGCAGCAATCAGCCCCAGCATTTT | CAVGSNQPQHF
TRBJ2-3 | TRBD2 | NA | TRBV29-1 | TGCGGTTTACGGGGGGGTAACACAGATACGCAGTATTTT | CGLRGGNTDTQYF
TRBJ2-7 | NA | NA | TRBV7-2 | TGTGCCAGCAGCCCCAGGGGCAGGGGCTTCTACGAGCAGTACTTC | CASSPRGRGFYEQYF
TRBJ2-1 | NA | few | TRBV19 | TGTGCCAGTAGTACTGTTAATCGGGACCGCAACTCGATCAGAGGCTACAATGAGCAGTTCTTC | CASSTVNRDRNSIRGYNEQFF
TRBJ1-4 | NA | once | TRBV29-1 | TGCAGCGTTGAGGCTAATGGGGAAAAACTGTTTTTT | CSVEANGEKLFF
TRBJ2-7 | NA | few | TRBV19 | TGTGCCAGTAGTCTATCCAACCGGGACCGTGGGGAGCAGTACTTC | CASSLSNRDRGEQYF
TRBJ1-2 | NA | NA | TRBV28 | TGTGCCAGCAGCCCCGCGCTCGAGACCAACTATGGCTACACCTTC | CASSPALETNYGYTF
TRBJ1-1 | NA | NA | TRBV7-2 | TGTGCCAGCAGCTTAGAGAGGAACACTGAAGCTTTCTTT | CASSLERNTEAFF
TRBJ1-2 | NA | NA | TRBV6-2/TRBV6-3 | TGTGCCAGCAGTTACATTCGGGGATACGATGGCTACACCTTC | CASSYIRGYDGYTF
TRBJ1-1 | NA | NA | TRBV5-1 | TGCGCCAGCAGCTTGGAGGGGTCAGTGTTAAGCGCTGAAGCTTTCTTT | CASSLEGSVLSAEAFF
TRBJ1-4 | TRBD1 | NA | TRBV28 | TGTGCCAGCAGGCCCACCGGGACAGGGAACGAAAAACTGTTTTTT | CASRPTGTGNEKLFF
TRBJ1-4 | TRBD1 | few | TRBV19 | TGTGCCAGTAGTCGGGACAGTCCCTCCGCAACTAATGAAAAACTGTTTTTT | CASSRDSPSATNEKLFF
TRBJ1-1 | NA | NA | TRBV10-2 | TGCGCCAGCAGTGAAGGGCCGGGAACTGAAGCTTTCTTT | CASSEGPGTEAFF
TRBJ2-3 | TRBD1 | few | TRBV6-5 | TGTGCCAGCAGTTACTCAAGGGACAGGAACACAGATACGCAGTATTTT | CASSYSRDRNTDTQYF
TRBJ2-7 | TRBD2 | few | TRBV5-6 | TGTGCCAGCAGCTGGACTAGCGGGCTCTACGAGCAGTACTTC | CASSWTSGLYEQYF
TRBJ1-4 | NA | once | TRBV6-5 | TGTGCCAGCAACCTGGGTGAAGCAACTAATGAAAAACTGTTTTTT | CASNLGEATNEKLFF
TRBJ2-7 | NA | NA | TRBV28 | TGTGCCAGCGGTGGTATCGGGACCGCCTACGAGCAGTACTTC | CASGGIGTAYEQYF
TRBJ2-5 | NA | NA | TRBV2 | TGTGCCAGCAGGATAGACAGACAAGAGACCCAGTACTTC | CASRIDRQETQYF
TRBJ2-7 | TRBD2 | NA | TRBV4-2 | TGTGCCAGCAGCCAAGACTCTAGCGGTGCTACCGAGCAGTACTTC | CASSQDSSGATEQYF
TRBJ1-4 | NA | NA | TRBV13 | TGTGCCAGCAGCATCGAGAGGGCAGGGGAAAAACTGTTTTTT | CASSIERAGEKLFF
TRBJ1-1 | NA | NA | TRBV2 | TGTGCCAGCAAGGGGCCCCGGAGGAACACTGAAGCTTTCTTT | CASKGPRRNTEAFF
TRBJ2-7 | TRBD1 | few | TRBV10-1 | TGCGCCAGCAGCCGGGACAGGTCTTCCCGCGACGAGCAGTACTTC | CASSRDRSSRDEQYF